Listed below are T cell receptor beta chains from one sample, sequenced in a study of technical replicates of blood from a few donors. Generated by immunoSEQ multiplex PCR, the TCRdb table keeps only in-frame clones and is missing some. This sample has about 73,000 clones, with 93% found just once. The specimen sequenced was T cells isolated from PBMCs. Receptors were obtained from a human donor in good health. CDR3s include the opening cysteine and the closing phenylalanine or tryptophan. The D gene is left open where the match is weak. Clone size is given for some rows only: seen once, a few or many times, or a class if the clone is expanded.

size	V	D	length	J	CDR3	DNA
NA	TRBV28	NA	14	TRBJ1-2	CASSFQTELYGYTF	TGTGCCAGCAGTTTTCAAACAGAGCTATATGGCTACACCTTC
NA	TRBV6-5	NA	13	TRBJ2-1	CASSSPPSYEQFF	TGTGCCAGCAGTTCCCCCCCGAGCTATGAGCAGTTCTTC
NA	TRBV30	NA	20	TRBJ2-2	CASLYSCFGRGSRTTGELFF	NA
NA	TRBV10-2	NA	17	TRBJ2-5	CASSESETGTFMETQYF	TGCGCCAGCAGTGAGTCGGAAACAGGCACATTCATGGAGACCCAGTACTTC
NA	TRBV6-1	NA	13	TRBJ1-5	CASSAGSNQPQHF	TGTGCCAGCAGTGCGGGAAGCAATCAGCCCCAGCATTTT
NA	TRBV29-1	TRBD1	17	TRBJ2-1	CSVSGTGLRGRVNEQFF	TGCAGCGTCTCCGGGACAGGGTTAAGGGGGAGGGTCAATGAGCAGTTCTTC
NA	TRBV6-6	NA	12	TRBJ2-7	CASSPTEYEQYF	TGTGCCAGCAGTCCGACAGAATACGAGCAGTACTTC
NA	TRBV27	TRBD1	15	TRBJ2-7	CASSSFLQGSHEQYF	TGTGCCAGCAGTTCCTTCTTACAGGGGAGCCACGAGCAGTACTTC
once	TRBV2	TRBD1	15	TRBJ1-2	CATTGAPPGAHGYTF	TGTGCCACGACAGGGGCCCCGCCAGGGGCTCATGGCTACACCTTC
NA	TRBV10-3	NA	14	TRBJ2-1	CAISGVRDHNEQFF	TGTGCCATCAGTGGCGTACGGGATCACAATGAGCAGTTCTTC
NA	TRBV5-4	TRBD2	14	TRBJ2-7	CASSPAGGYYEQYF	TGTGCCAGCAGTCCAGCGGGAGGATACTACGAGCAGTACTTC
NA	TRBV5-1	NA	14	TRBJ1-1	CASSLGERNTEAFF	TGCGCCAGCAGCTTGGGCGAACGGAACACTGAAGCTTTCTTT
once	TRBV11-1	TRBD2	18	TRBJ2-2	CASSWGGAGGPRTGELFF	TGTGCCAGCAGCTGGGGTGGGGCGGGAGGGCCGCGGACCGGGGAGCTGTTTTTT
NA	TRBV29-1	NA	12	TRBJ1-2	CSRRRGGGGYTF	TGCAGCCGACGGAGGGGCGGAGGGGGCTACACCTTC
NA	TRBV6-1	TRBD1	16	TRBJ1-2	CASSDIPNQGAGGYTF	TGTGCCAGCAGTGACATCCCAAATCAGGGGGCGGGTGGCTACACCTTC
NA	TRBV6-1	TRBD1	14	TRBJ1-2	CAKKGQGAGYGYTF	TGTGCCAAGAAGGGACAGGGGGCAGGGTATGGCTACACCTTC
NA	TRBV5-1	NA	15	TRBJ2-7	CASSSLAMTSYEQYF	TGCGCCAGCAGCTCCTTAGCGATGACCTCCTACGAGCAGTACTTC
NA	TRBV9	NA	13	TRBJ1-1	CASSNRVDTEAFF	TGTGCCAGCAGTAACCGGGTTGACACTGAAGCTTTCTTT
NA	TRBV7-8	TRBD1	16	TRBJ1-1	CASSLEPGGAVTEAFF	TGTGCCAGCAGCTTAGAGCCAGGGGGCGCGGTCACTGAAGCTTTCTTT
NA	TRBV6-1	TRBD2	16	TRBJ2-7	CASSGRSGYDSYEQYF	TGTGCCAGCAGTGGCCGTAGCGGGTACGACTCCTACGAGCAGTACTTC
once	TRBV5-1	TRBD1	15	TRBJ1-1	CASSATLTGGTEAFF	TGCGCCAGCAGCGCCACCCTCACAGGGGGCACTGAAGCTTTCTTT
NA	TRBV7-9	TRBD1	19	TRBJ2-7	CASSFDRDREGGLHYEQYF	TGTGCCAGCAGCTTTGACCGGGACAGGGAGGGGGGCCTCCACTACGAGCAGTACTTC
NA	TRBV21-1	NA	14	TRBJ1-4	CASSPTREGEKLFF	TGTGCCAGCAGCCCCACCAGGGAGGGCGAAAAACTGTTTTTT
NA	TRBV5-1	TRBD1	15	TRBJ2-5	CASSPGTGEEETQYF	TGCGCCAGCAGCCCCGGGACAGGGGAAGAAGAGACCCAGTACTTC
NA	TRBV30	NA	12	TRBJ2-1	CAWSGLYNEQFF	TGTGCCTGGAGTGGTCTTTACAATGAGCAGTTCTTC
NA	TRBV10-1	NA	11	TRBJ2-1	CASSARGEQFF	TGCGCCAGCAGTGCCCGAGGTGAGCAGTTCTTC
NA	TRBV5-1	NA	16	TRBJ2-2	CASSPGPPGFVEELFF	TGCGCCAGCAGCCCCGGTCCGCCGGGGTTTGTGGAGGAGCTGTTTTTT
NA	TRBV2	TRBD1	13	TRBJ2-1	CASSRQGANEQFF	TGTGCCAGCAGTAGACAGGGGGCGAATGAGCAGTTCTTC
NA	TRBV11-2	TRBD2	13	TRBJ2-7	CASSLSGPGEQYF	TGTGCCAGCAGTCTTAGCGGGCCTGGGGAGCAGTACTTC
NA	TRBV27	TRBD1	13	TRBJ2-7	CASSSTGGYEQYF	TGTGCCAGCAGCTCGACAGGGGGATACGAGCAGTACTTC
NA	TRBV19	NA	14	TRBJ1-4	CASGGGATNEKLFF	TGTGCCAGTGGCGGGGGTGCAACTAATGAAAAACTGTTTTTT
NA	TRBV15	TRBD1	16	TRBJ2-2	CATSTPGTGNTGELFF	TGTGCCACCAGCACCCCAGGGACAGGGAACACCGGGGAGCTGTTTTTT
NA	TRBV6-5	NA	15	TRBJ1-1	CASTPEGRSVSGAFF	TGTGCCAGCACCCCCGAGGGAAGAAGCGTTTCTGGAGCTTTCTTT
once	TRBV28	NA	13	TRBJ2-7	CASSLPGFYEQYF	TGTGCCAGCAGTTTGCCGGGGTTCTACGAGCAGTACTTC
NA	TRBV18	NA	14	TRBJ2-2	CASSPPRQPRELFF	TGTGCCAGCTCACCTCCTAGACAGCCTAGGGAGCTGTTTTTT
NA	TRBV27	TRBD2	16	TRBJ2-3	CASSVSSGRITDTQYF	TGTGCCAGCAGTGTTTCTAGCGGACGAATCACAGATACGCAGTATTTT